These 27 T cell receptor beta chains were all obtained from the same sample, sequenced in a study of CD8+CD57+ T cells in acquired aplastic anemia. According to the study, genomic DNA was the template for TCR beta VDJ and CDR3 profiling. TCRdb reanalysed the reads using MiXCR and keeps one entry per CDR3 protein. Here the sample spans hundreds of thousands of distinct CDR3 sequences, 45% to 65% being singletons. The source material was sorted CD4+, CD8+, or CD8+CD57+ T cells (not recorded which) from PBMCs. The receptors here all came from a human donor with severe aplastic anemia or a healthy control (not recorded which).

The chain couples TRBV7-9 to TRBJ1-1; weak D call: TRBD1 (6 bases). V was shortened by 1 base and J by 4 bases, with 13 bases between the two germline ends. CDR1 is SEHNR and CDR2 is FQNEAQ in the germline V gene (reference sequence). The CDR3 sequence is 15 residues long. The CDR3 reads CASSLVQGEGTEAFF. CDR3 in DNA: TGTGCCAGCAGCTTAGTACAGGGCGAAGGCACTGAAGCTTTCTTT.

This clonotype was observed a single time. The chain employs TRBV5-4 and TRBJ1-1; D may be TRBD1 (5 bases). V was pared by 0 bases and J by 5 bases, with 14 bases between. Germline CDR1 SGHNT, CDR2 YYREEE (reference sequence). This CDR3 spans 15 amino acids. CDR3 amino acids: CASSLEGIKGTEAFF. CDR3 coding DNA: TGTGCCAGCAGCTTGGAGGGGATAAAGGGGACTGAAGCTTTCTTT.

CDR3 in amino acids: CASSPPVGGGDTQYF. The CDR3 DNA reads as TGTGCCAGCAGCCCACCGGTAGGGGGTGGAGATACGCAGTATTTT. The chain couples TRBV11-2 to TRBJ2-3; a possible D gene is TRBD1 (6 bases). The CDR3 extends over 15 amino acids. The V end lost 5 bases, the J end lost 5 bases, and 17 bases lay between the germline ends. The germline V gene encodes CDR1 SGHAT and CDR2 FQNNGV.

This clonotype has more than one count but fewer than ten. The CDR3 loop reads CSARRGTGTEPQHF. DNA for the CDR3: TGCAGTGCTAGGAGGGGGACAGGGACAGAGCCCCAGCATTTT. The chain is built from TRBV20-1 and TRBJ1-5; TRBD1 matches 9 bases. CDR3 length: 14 residues. Germline values: CDR1 DFQATT, CDR2 SNEGSKA (reference sequence). Unmatched junction bases numbered 8, after V lost 3 bases and J lost 8 bases.

The chain links TRBV19 to TRBJ1-5, with D tentatively TRBD1 (5 bases). Trimming took off 4 bases at V and 4 bases at J, with 14 bases between the two ends. CDR1 is LNHDA, CDR2 SQIVND, per germline (reference sequence). The length of the CDR3 is 15 residues. CDR3 amino acids: CASSSGASPNQPQHF. The DNA of the CDR3 is TGTGCCAGTAGTAGCGGGGCCTCTCCAAATCAGCCCCAGCATTTT. The full variable domain, with the rest looked up from reference TRBV19 and TRBJ1-5, is DGGITQSPKYLFRKEGQNVTLSCEQNLNHDAMYWYRQDPGQGLRLIYYSQIVNDFQKGDIAEGYSVSREKKESFPLTVTSAQKNPTAFYLCASSSGASPNQPQHFGDGTRLSIL.

This clonotype was seen only a few times. This rearrangement joins TRBV3-1 to TRBJ2-2; D might be TRBD2 (5 bases). CDR1 is LGHDT and CDR2 is YNNKEL in the germline V gene (reference sequence). This CDR3 has 15 residues. V lost 3 bases, J lost 6 bases, and 14 bases lay in between. The CDR3 bases are TGTGCCAGCAGCCAGGGAGTATGGGGATCCGGGGAGCTGTTTTTT. It translates to CASSQGVWGSGELFF.

The chain is built from TRBV29-1 and TRBJ1-2; D uncertain. V lost 0 bases, J lost 8 bases, and 13 bases lay in between. The length of the CDR3 is 13 residues. Looked up from germline, CDR1 is SQVTM and CDR2 is ANQGSEA. This CDR3 is CSVEDPGYGGYTF. CDR3 in DNA: TGCAGCGTTGAAGATCCGGGTTACGGCGGCTACACCTTC.

This clonotype was observed at least ten times. V and J are TRBV4-3 and TRBJ2-1; no definite D call. The ends were cut back, 2 bases at V and 9 bases at J, with 14 bases in the middle. CDR3 length: 14 residues. Germline V gene lookup returns CDR1 LGHNA and CDR2 YSLEER. CDR3 sequence reads: CASSQQGNSGEQFF. CDR3 nucleotide sequence: TGCGCCAGCAGCCAACAAGGAAACTCGGGTGAGCAGTTCTTC.

The chain links TRBV5-1 to TRBJ2-6; unclear D gene. V lost 2 bases to trimming and J lost 0 bases, with 9 bases between them. This CDR3 spans 16 amino acids. From germline, CDR1 is SGHRS and CDR2 YFSETQ. DNA for the CDR3: TGCGCCAGCAGCTTATCGGGTGTCTCTGGGGCCAACGTCCTGACTTTC. This gives the protein CASSLSGVSGANVLTF.

This chain links TRBV24-1 with TRBJ2-2; D not certain. V lost 1 base and J 3 bases, leaving 8 bases between the germline ends. The germline V gene has CDR1 KGHDR and CDR2 SFDVKD. The CDR3 consists of 15 residues. In nucleotides, the CDR3 is TGTGCCACCAGTGATTTAGTGGCAGACACCGGGGAGCTGTTTTTT. Encoded protein: CATSDLVADTGELFF.

The chain recombines TRBV9 with TRBJ1-2; no clear D gene. Trimming stripped 1 base from V and 5 bases from J, with 9 bases between. The CDR3 sequence is 13 residues long. The germline gives CDR1 SGDLS, CDR2 YYNGEE. The CDR3 region is CASSVQAEYGYTF. Written as DNA, the CDR3 is TGTGCCAGCAGCGTACAAGCCGAGTATGGCTACACCTTC. Combining the CDR3 with reference TRBV9 and TRBJ1-2 gives the whole variable domain DSGVTQTPKHLITATGQRVTLRCSPRSGDLSVYWYQQSLDQGLQFLIQYYNGEERAKGNILERFSAQQFPDLHSELNLSSLELGDSALYFCASSVQAEYGYTFGSGTRLTVV.

The chain employs TRBV9 and TRBJ2-5, with TRBD1 matching 7 bases. The CDR3 totals 14 residues. The germline gives CDR1 SGDLS, CDR2 YYNGEE. Germline trimming cut 4 bases from V and 5 bases from J; bases unmatched to any gene: 8. The CDR3 is CASSSPGQWETQYF. In DNA form, the CDR3 reads TGTGCCAGCAGCTCCCCGGGACAGTGGGAGACCCAGTACTTC.

The chain is built from TRBV29-1 and TRBJ2-1; 14 nucleotides agree with TRBD2. The V segment lost 5 bases and the J segment 7 bases; nucleotides outside the gene matches: 10. CDR1 SQVTM and CDR2 ANQGSEA come from the germline V gene. CDR3 length: 16 residues. The CDR3 DNA is TGCAGCGTTTCAAGACTAGCGGGGGGGCAGGGAAATGAGCAGTTCTTC. It codes for CSVSRLAGGQGNEQFF.

The CDR3 protein is CASSSEDRTEAFF. The CDR3 DNA sequence: TGTGCCAGCAGCTCAGAGGACAGGACTGAAGCTTTCTTT. The rearrangement links TRBV7-6 to TRBJ1-1, with 7 bases aligning to TRBD1. V lost 4 bases, J lost 5 bases, and 4 bases stayed unmatched. This CDR3 contains 13 residues. Germline V gene sequence: CDR1 SGHVS, CDR2 FNYEAQ.

In its sample, this clonotype was seen many times. The J gene is TRBJ1-1, the V gene TRBV12-3 or TRBV12-4; 9 bases map to TRBD1. J lost 0 bases, V lost 5 bases, and 7 bases had no gene match. This CDR3 is 16 amino acids long. This CDR3 reads CASSLGQGYMNTEAFF. The CDR3 DNA reads TGTGCCAGCAGTCTCGGACAGGGGTACATGAACACTGAAGCTTTCTTT.

The sample holds many counts of this clonotype. The chain couples TRBV9 to TRBJ2-1; 8 nucleotides match TRBD2. The CDR3 is 15 amino acids. CDR1 and CDR2 from the germline V gene are SGDLS and YYNGEE. J lost 7 bases, V lost 4 bases, and 10 bases had no gene match. CDR3 nucleotides: TGTGCCAGCAGCTTAACCGGGACTAGTGGGAATGAGCAGTTCTTC. Protein: CASSLTGTSGNEQFF.

This clonotype appeared many times. This chain joins TRBV6-2 or TRBV6-3 and TRBJ2-1; perhaps TRBD2 as D (5 bases). The CDR3 sequence is 14 residues long. Germline values: CDR1 MNHEY, CDR2 SVGEGT. V was clipped by 4 bases and J by 3 bases, with 10 bases between them. CDR3 loop: CASSLEGFYNEQFF. Written as DNA, the CDR3 is TGTGCCAGCAGTTTAGAGGGCTTCTACAATGAGCAGTTCTTC.

The table lists this clonotype with a few counts. A read error may account for a junction end that differs from germline. This sequence joins TRBV7-7 and TRBJ1-1; D ambiguous. The CDR3 sequence is 13 residues long. Germline assignment: CDR1 SSHAT and CDR2 FNYEAQ (reference sequence). The CDR3 coding sequence is TGTGCTAGCAGTCCCACTTTGAACACTGAAGCTTTCTTT. Protein sequence: CASSPTLNTEAFF.

The chain combines TRBV2 with TRBJ1-6; no firm D call. Germline lookup yields CDR1 SNHLY and CDR2 FYNNEI. The germline V and J ends were trimmed by 3 bases and 8 bases, with 11 bases remaining between them. The CDR3 runs to 14 residues. CDR3 amino acids: CASSDTGDYSPLHF. DNA of the CDR3: TGTGCCAGCAGTGATACCGGAGATTATTCACCCCTCCACTTT.

The sample holds many counts of this clonotype. The CDR3 region has the DNA TGTGCCACCAGCAGAGATGGGGGGATCGGGCAGCCCCAGCATTTT. Its protein product is CATSRDGGIGQPQHF. The rearrangement joins TRBV15 to TRBJ1-5; a weak D match, TRBD1 (5 bases). Germline CDR1 LNHNV, CDR2 YYDKDF (reference sequence). This CDR3 is 15 amino acids long. V dropped 0 bases and J dropped 7 bases, with 13 bases sitting between them. Complete variable domain (other parts from reference TRBV15 and TRBJ1-5): DAMVIQNPRYQVTQFGKPVTLSCSQTLNHNVMYWYQQKSSQAPKLLFHYYDKDFNNEADTPDNFQSRRPNTSFCFLDIRSPGLGDTAMYLCATSRDGGIGQPQHFGDGTRLSIL.

Ten or more counts support this clonotype. The chain uses TRBV9 and TRBJ2-1; TRBD2 matches at 7 bases. CDR3 length: 14 residues. The V gene end was trimmed by 0 bases and the J gene end by 8 bases; junction bases not matched to a gene: 5. CDR1 is SGDLS, CDR2 YYNGEE, per germline. The CDR3 DNA is TGTGCCAGCAGCGTAGAGCTAGCGGCGCATGAGCAGTTCTTC. Protein product: CASSVELAAHEQFF.

There are a few counts of this clonotype. CDR3 sequence: CATSDMGTGEVHGYTF. CDR3 bases: TGTGCCACCAGTGATATGGGGACAGGGGAGGTCCATGGCTACACCTTC. This chain connects TRBV24-1 to TRBJ1-2, with TRBD1 identical over 10 bases. J gave up 6 bases and V 3 bases, and 9 bases lay outside the gene matches. The CDR3 has 16 amino acids. CDR1 KGHDR and CDR2 SFDVKD come from the germline V gene.

The V call is TRBV7-3, the J call TRBJ1-1; weak D call: TRBD1 (5 bases). This CDR3 is 14 amino acids long. From germline, CDR1 is SGHTA and CDR2 FQGTGA. V lost 5 bases and J lost 1, with 11 bases in between. The CDR3, as DNA: TGTGCCAGCAGCCCAGGGTTTGAGAACACTGAAGCTTTCTTT. Its protein product is CASSPGFENTEAFF.

This chain connects TRBV29-1 to TRBJ2-5; weak D call: TRBD2 (5 bases). The CDR3 loop spans 11 amino acids. Germline values: CDR1 SQVTM, CDR2 ANQGSEA. V was shortened by 3 bases and J by 5 bases, with 7 bases between the two germline ends. CDR3 coding DNA: TGCAGCGTTGAGAGGGTTGAGACCCAGTACTTC. Translated: CSVERVETQYF.

This clonotype was seen many times. V and J are TRBV30 and TRBJ2-7; D is possibly TRBD1 (5 bases). The CDR3 loop spans 14 amino acids. Germline CDR1 GTSNPN, CDR2 SVGIG (reference sequence). The V and J ends lost 1 base and 0 bases respectively, with 10 bases between them. DNA of the CDR3: TGTGCCTGGAGTGGGGGCGGAAGCTCCTACGAGCAGTACTTC. This codes for CAWSGGGSSYEQYF. Full variable domain (missing parts from reference TRBV30 and TRBJ2-7): SQTIHQWPATLVQPVGSPLSLECTVEGTSNPNLYWYRQAAGRGLQLLFYSVGIGQISSEVPQNLSASRPQDRQFILSSKKLLLSDSGFYLCAWSGGGSSYEQYFGPGTRLTVT.

This chain joins TRBV15 and TRBJ1-5; possibly TRBD1 for D (6 bases). The germline V gene has CDR1 LNHNV and CDR2 YYDKDF (reference sequence). This CDR3 has 15 residues. V was trimmed by 6 bases and J by 4 bases, leaving 16 bases between them. CDR3 sequence: CATRIGGVANQPQHF. CDR3 DNA: TGTGCCACCAGGATAGGGGGGGTAGCTAATCAGCCCCAGCATTTT.

This clonotype was recorded once. Its ends do not fully match the called genes, so a read error is possible. The chain is built from TRBV10-3 and TRBJ2-3, with a weak D call TRBD2 (7 bases). CDR3 size: 14 residues. Germline values: CDR1 ENHRY, CDR2 SYGVKD. CDR3 protein: CASSRGGRTDTQYF. DNA of the CDR3: TGTGCCAGCAGTAGGGGGGGCCGCACAGATACGCAGTATTTT.